The rows below give T cell receptor beta chains drawn from one sample of a study of blood T cell repertoires in COVID-19. TCRdb's copy holds only in-frame clones and misses some; the assay was immunoSEQ multiplex PCR. The top ten hold under 0.95% of the sample, which has about 240,000 clones, roughly 90% seen once. The sample consisted of peripheral blood. The receptors come from a woman between 25 and 40 years old with acute or convalescent COVID-19. Each CDR3 is given with its conserved first and last residue. Fields, in order: D gene, clone size, V gene, J gene, CDR3 DNA, CDR3 protein. The D gene is left open where the match is weak. Rows give clone size only sometimes, using once, few, many, or a class for an expanded clone.

>TRBD2|-|TRBV30|TRBJ2-3
TGTGCCTGGAGTGTTTCGGGGCTAGCGGGAGATACGCAGTATTTT
CAWSVSGLAGDTQYF
>TRBD2|-|TRBV5-1|TRBJ2-2
TGCGCCAGCAGCATCGATGGGAGGGACACCGGGGAGCTGTTTTTT
CASSIDGRDTGELFF
>-|few|TRBV21-1|TRBJ1-5
TGTGCCAGCACCATTCGGACAGGGCGCCAGCCCCAGCATTTT
CASTIRTGRQPQHF
>TRBD2|-|TRBV19|TRBJ2-1
TGTGCCAGTAGTGTTAGCGGGACTTCCTACAATGAGCAGTTCTTC
CASSVSGTSYNEQFF
>TRBD1|-|TRBV9|TRBJ2-5
TGTGCCAGCAGCAAACGAGGCTGGACAGGGCAGCAAGAGACCCAGTACTTC
CASSKRGWTGQQETQYF
>-|-|TRBV21-1|TRBJ2-1
TGTGCCAGCAGCACGGACAGGGAGGTGGGTGAGCAGTTCTTC
CASSTDREVGEQFF
>-|-|TRBV10-2|TRBJ2-1
TGCGCCAGCACCGGGAGTCCGTCCTTCCGGGAGCAGTTCTTC
CASTGSPSFREQFF
>-|-|TRBV18|TRBJ1-5
TGTGCCAGCTCACCTCATAGCAATCAGCCCCAGCATTTT
CASSPHSNQPQHF
>-|-|TRBV5-1|TRBJ2-3
TGCGCCAGCAGCGTTGAAGTGGTAGCGGCTAGCACAGATACGCAGTATTTT
CASSVEVVAASTDTQYF
>TRBD2|once|TRBV5-6|TRBJ2-7
TGTGCCAGCAGCAAAGTAGGGACTAGCGGGAGGGCCGAGTACTTC
CASSKVGTSGRAEYF
>-|-|TRBV12-3/TRBV12-4|TRBJ2-2
TGTGCCAGCCAGGGTGCCGGGGAGCTGTTTTTT
CASQGAGELFF
>-|-|TRBV5-6|TRBJ1-3
TGTGCCAGCAGCACAGGATTTAACTCTGGAAACACCATATATTTT
CASSTGFNSGNTIYF
>TRBD2|-|TRBV5-1|TRBJ2-5
TGCGCCAGCAGCTTGGAAGGGAGCGGGGGTCGGACCCAGTACTTC
CASSLEGSGGRTQYF
>-|-|TRBV19|TRBJ1-3
TGTGCCAGTTCTAATCGTGGGCGGGGTGGAAGAGCTGGAAACACCATATATTTT
CASSNRGRGGRAGNTIYF
>-|-|TRBV6-2/TRBV6-3|TRBJ2-3
TGTGCCAGCAGTTGGGACTCTCCAGATACGCAGTATTTT
CASSWDSPDTQYF
>-|-|TRBV29-1|TRBJ2-3
TGCAGCGTTGCGCTAGTCAGCACAGATACGCAGTATTTT
CSVALVSTDTQYF
>-|-|TRBV29-1|TRBJ1-2
TGCAGCGTTGATGTACAGGGAAACTATGGCTACACCTTC
CSVDVQGNYGYTF
>-|-|TRBV4-1|TRBJ1-1
TGCGCCAGCAGCCAAGAGCCCACAGGGTTGAGCACTGAAGCTTTCTTT
CASSQEPTGLSTEAFF
>-|-|TRBV24-1|TRBJ2-2
TGTGCCACCAGTGAGTTTCCGGGCACCGGGGAGCTGTTTTTT
CATSEFPGTGELFF
>-|-|TRBV24-1|TRBJ1-5
TGTGCCACCAGTGATGTTACAGGAAATAGCAATCAGCCCCAGCATTTT
CATSDVTGNSNQPQHF
>-|-|TRBV11-2|TRBJ2-1
TGTGCCAGCAGCCCCGTGGTGTCGGGATACAATGAGCAGTTCTTC
CASSPVVSGYNEQFF
>TRBD2|-|TRBV5-1|TRBJ2-1
TGCGCCAGCAGCTTAATAGCGGGAGGGAACAATGAGCAGTTCTTC
CASSLIAGGNNEQFF
>-|once|TRBV12-3/TRBV12-4|TRBJ2-7
TGTGCCAGCGGGGGCGGCTTGGAGCAGTACTTC
CASGGGLEQYF
>-|-|TRBV5-1|TRBJ2-2
TGCGCCAGCAGCAGCCAGAGAGGTACCGGGGAGCTGTTTTTT
CASSSQRGTGELFF
>TRBD2|-|TRBV10-1|TRBJ2-1
TGCGCCAGCAGTGAGTATAGGACTAGCGACCGTTACAATGAGCAGTTCTTC
CASSEYRTSDRYNEQFF
>-|few|TRBV29-1|TRBJ2-1
TGCAGCGTTGTCTCTCAGGGCTCCTACAATGAGCAGTTCTTC
CSVVSQGSYNEQFF
>TRBD1|-|TRBV27|TRBJ2-6
TGTGCCAGCAGTCGCAGAACCGGGACAGGGGGATATGGGGCCAACGTCCTGACTTTC
CASSRRTGTGGYGANVLTF
>-|-|TRBV7-9|TRBJ2-5
TGTGCCAGCAGGCAATGGGAGGCTAATACTAAGACCCAGTACTTC
CASRQWEANTKTQYF
>-|-|TRBV9|TRBJ1-2
TGTGCCAGCAGCCCGCGGCGGGGGGGTTCCAGCTATGGCTACACCTTC
CASSPRRGGSSYGYTF
>TRBD2|-|TRBV7-9|TRBJ2-1
TGTGCCAGCAGCCTTCAGCGGGGATTATACAATGAGCAGTTCTTC
CASSLQRGLYNEQFF
>-|-|TRBV9|TRBJ2-5
TGTGCCAGCAGCGTAGATTCAGGGTCGTACCAAGAGACCCAGTACTTC
CASSVDSGSYQETQYF
>-|-|TRBV10-2|TRBJ1-1
TGCGCCAGCCTGGACTGGGGGGGAGAAGCTTTCTTT
CASLDWGGEAFF
>-|-|TRBV9|TRBJ2-2
TGTGCCAGCAGCTCACGACTAGAAAACACCGGGGAGCTGTTTTTT
CASSSRLENTGELFF
>TRBD1|-|TRBV4-3|TRBJ1-2
TGCGCCAGCAGCCAAGCACAGGGGAGAGGCTACACCTTC
CASSQAQGRGYTF
>TRBD2|few|TRBV7-6|TRBJ2-1
TGTGCCAGCAGCCCCGGACTAGCGGGAGCCAATGAGCAGTTCTTC
CASSPGLAGANEQFF
>TRBD2|-|TRBV6-5|TRBJ2-1
TGTGCCAGCAGTTCCCTTAGCGGGGGAGTGAATGAGCAGTTCTTC
CASSSLSGGVNEQFF
>TRBD1|once|TRBV19|TRBJ1-1
TGTGCCAGTATTAACAGGGGGCGGAACACTGAAGCTTTCTTT
CASINRGRNTEAFF
>TRBD1|-|TRBV19|TRBJ2-7
TGTGCCAGTAGTCTCGGGCAGGGGGTCTACGAGCAGTACTTC
CASSLGQGVYEQYF
>-|-|TRBV6-2/TRBV6-3|TRBJ2-6
TGTGCCAGCAGCCAACAGGGAACAGGGGCCAACGTCCTGACTTTC
CASSQQGTGANVLTF
>-|-|TRBV14|TRBJ1-6
TGTGCCAGCAGCCAGTTCAGGAACTCACCCCTCCACTTT
CASSQFRNSPLHF
>TRBD1|-|TRBV6-2/TRBV6-3|TRBJ1-2
TGTGCCAGCAGTTACGACAGGGTGGATGGCTACACCTTC
CASSYDRVDGYTF
>-|-|TRBV11-2|TRBJ2-7
TGTGCCAGCAGTCTGTCTGGTAGCACCCACGAGCAGTACTTC
CASSLSGSTHEQYF
>TRBD2|-|TRBV2|TRBJ2-1
TGTGCCTGGCGGGGGACTAGAGGCGACGTCAATGAGCAGTTCTTC
CAWRGTRGDVNEQFF
>-|-|TRBV14|TRBJ2-3
TGTGCCAGCAGCCCCGCAGATACGCAGTATTTT
CASSPADTQYF
>TRBD1|-|TRBV5-1|TRBJ2-7
TGCGCCAGCAGCTTTGGTAGCCGGACAGGGGGCTACGAGCAGTACTTC
CASSFGSRTGGYEQYF
>-|few|TRBV24-1|TRBJ2-5
TGTGCCACCAGTGAATACCTCGGGACTTCCGCGGAGACCCAGTACTTC
CATSEYLGTSAETQYF
>-|once|TRBV6-5|TRBJ1-5
TGTGCCAGCAGTTCGTACAGGGATCAGCCCCAGCATTTT
CASSSYRDQPQHF
>TRBD2|-|TRBV29-1|TRBJ2-4
TGCAGCGTTAGCGGGAGAGTAGCCAAAAACATTCAGTACTTC
CSVSGRVAKNIQYF
>-|once|TRBV4-2|TRBJ2-2
TGTGCCAGCAGCCAAGGGAGGGCAGGACGCAACACCGGGGAGCTGTTTTTT
CASSQGRAGRNTGELFF
>-|-|TRBV12-3/TRBV12-4|TRBJ1-1
TGTGCCAGCAGTCACGGGGGGACTGAAGCTTTCTTT
CASSHGGTEAFF
>-|-|TRBV30|TRBJ1-4
TGTGCCTGGAGTGTGGGCCAGGGGCGAGGAGAAAAACTGTTTTTT
CAWSVGQGRGEKLFF